Below, 20 T cell receptor beta chains from the same sample are listed, as sequenced in a study of T-cell reconstitution after alpha-beta-depleted transplantation in children. Preparing the TCRbeta library involved the use of unique molecular identifiers. TCRdb itself ran the PCR reads through MiXCR, one entry per CDR3 protein. The sample lists thousands of distinct CDR3 sequences, roughly 30% occurring once. Material: PBMCs, mostly from graft donor cells, obtained 60 days after TCRalphabeta/CD19-depleted stem cell transplant. These receptors originate from a male patient under 10 years old who had a stem cell transplant for acute myeloid leukemia, so the T cells may come from the graft donor.

This clonotype was counted only a few times. The gene calls are TRBV10-3 and TRBJ1-1; tentatively, D is TRBD1 (6 bases). This CDR3 contains 15 residues. From germline, CDR1 is ENHRY and CDR2 SYGVKD. V was shortened by 5 bases and J by 4 bases, with 17 bases between the two germline ends. CDR3 sequence: CAISPLGGGVTEAFF. The CDR3 coding sequence is TGTGCCATCAGTCCCCTGGGTGGGGGCGTCACTGAAGCTTTCTTT.

CDR3 amino acids: CASSDTGGAPNYQFF. In DNA, the CDR3 is TGTGCCAGCAGTGACACAGGGGGCGCCCCCAATTATCAGTTCTTC. The chain combines TRBV2 with TRBJ2-1, with 9 nucleotides matching TRBD1. CDR3 length equals 15 residues. V was pared by 3 bases and J by 13 bases, with 13 bases of the junction left unmatched. In germline, CDR1 is SNHLY, CDR2 FYNNEI.

With regard to this clonotype: One base away lies a much larger clone, so this may be a sequencing read error. CDR3 in DNA: TGTGCCAGAAAACGGGGGGGCTTGGGCACAGATACGCATTATTTT. Translated, it gives CARKRGGLGTDTHYF. The chain couples TRBV12-3 or TRBV12-4 to TRBJ2-3, with 8 bases aligning to TRBD2. This CDR3 region has 15 residues.

This clonotype was recorded many times. V is TRBV6-5 and J is TRBJ2-4; D remains ambiguous. This CDR3 comprises 15 residues. Trimming took off 0 bases at V and 2 bases at J, with 8 bases between the two ends. The V gene's germline CDR1 is MNHEY and CDR2 SVGAGI. DNA for the CDR3: TGTGCCAGCAGTTACTCAGACTGGACCAAAAACATTCAGTACTTC. Amino acid sequence: CASSYSDWTKNIQYF.

This clonotype was seen repeatedly, ten times or more. This chain joins TRBV29-1 and TRBJ2-5; D not certain. Trimming stripped 1 base from V and 3 bases from J, with 9 bases between. The germline V gene has CDR1 SQVTM and CDR2 ANQGSEA. This CDR3 has 13 residues. The CDR3: CSVEGSVEETQYF. CDR3 bases: TGCAGCGTTGAAGGCTCAGTCGAAGAGACCCAGTACTTC.

The table lists this clonotype with many counts. J is TRBJ2-7 and V is TRBV2; D gene unclear. The CDR3 totals 9 residues. Germline lookup yields CDR1 SNHLY and CDR2 FYNNEI. Trimming took 10 bases from V and 5 from J, leaving 6 bases between them. CDR3: CATTHEQYF. The CDR3 DNA reads as TGTGCCACCACCCACGAGCAGTACTTC.

Ten or more counts support this clonotype. The V gene is TRBV27, the J gene TRBJ1-2, with 12 nucleotides matching TRBD1. In germline, CDR1 is MNHEY, CDR2 SMNVEV (reference sequence). With 0 bases clipped from V and 7 bases from J, the junction kept 9 bases outside the gene matches. The CDR3 covers 17 residues. CDR3 DNA: TGTGCCAGCAGTTTATCAGTCGGGGGACAGGGGGCACGTGGCTACACCTTC. It is translated as CASSLSVGGQGARGYTF.

This clonotype qualifies as large. The chain has TRBV29-1 and TRBJ2-5, with 7 positions matching TRBD2. V was clipped by 1 base and J by 4 bases; unmatched bases: 3. Germline-derived CDR1 and CDR2 are SQVTM and ANQGSEA. The CDR3 is 13 residues long. The CDR3 nucleotides are TGCAGCGTTGAAGTTGGGGAGGGAGAGACCCAGTACTTC. It encodes CSVEVGEGETQYF.

Many counts were recorded for this clonotype. The rearrangement links TRBV7-8 to TRBJ2-7, with D tentatively TRBD1 (5 bases). Germline V CDR1 and CDR2: SGHVS, FQNEAQ. This CDR3 has 16 residues. V was pared by 0 bases and J by 0 bases, with 12 bases between. In DNA, the CDR3 is TGTGCCAGCAGCTTAGCGCCGACAGACGGCTCCTACGAGCAGTACGTC. Translating gives CASSLAPTDGSYEQYV.

Of note for this clonotype: A much bigger clone sits one base away, suggesting this may be a read error. The V gene is TRBV10-3, the J gene TRBJ2-3, with a tentative D call TRBD2 (6 bases). The CDR3 is 13 residues long. The V gene's germline CDR1 is ENHRY and CDR2 SYGVKD. V lost 8 bases and J lost 2, with 11 bases in between. CDR3 DNA: TGTGCCATCCGAGGAGGGACCACAGATACGCAGTATTTT. This sequence encodes CAIRGGTTDTQYF.

Turning to this clonotype: One junction end disagrees with the germline gene, perhaps due to a read error. This chain links TRBV3-1 with TRBJ2-1; 7 positions match TRBD2. From germline, CDR1 is LGHDT and CDR2 YNNKEL (reference sequence). CDR3 length equals 19 residues. CDR3 in amino acids: CASCQELGNPGGSYNEQFF. The CDR3 DNA reads TGTGCCAGCTGCCAAGAGCTCGGGAATCCGGGAGGCTCCTACAATGAGCAGTTCTTC.

At least ten counts were recorded for this clonotype. CDR3 DNA sequence: TGTGCCATCAGTGTTAGCGGGAGGTTTGGAGAGACCCAGTACTTC. Translating it yields CAISVSGRFGETQYF. The chain combines TRBV10-3 with TRBJ2-5, with 10 nucleotides matching TRBD2. This CDR3 has 15 amino acids. The V segment lost 4 bases and the J segment 4 bases; nucleotides outside the gene matches: 6. Germline CDR1 ENHRY, CDR2 SYGVKD.

This clonotype was recorded many times. V usage is TRBV12-3 or TRBV12-4 and J usage is TRBJ1-2; no firm D call. This CDR3 is built from 13 residues. The ends were cut back, 2 bases at V and 5 bases at J, with 9 bases in the middle. CDR3 in amino acids: CASSLWPAYGYTF. As DNA, the CDR3 is TGTGCCAGCAGTTTATGGCCGGCGTATGGCTACACCTTC.

This chain joins TRBV4-3 and TRBJ1-2; D call uncertain. Germline V lookup: CDR1 LGHNA, CDR2 YSLEER. Trimming cost V 0 bases and J 7 bases, with 15 bases left between them. The CDR3 is 15 residues long. CDR3 in amino acids: CASSQDRYVALGYTF. DNA of the CDR3: TGCGCCAGCAGCCAAGATCGATATGTGGCGCTTGGCTACACCTTC.

J is TRBJ2-1 and V is TRBV24-1, with TRBD1 identical over 8 bases. This CDR3 is built from 16 residues. Germline CDR1 and CDR2: KGHDR and SFDVKD. V was pared by 5 bases and J by 5 bases, with 10 bases of the junction left unmatched. This CDR3 reads CATSGDGQGWDNEQFF. The CDR3 DNA reads TGTGCCACCAGTGGAGACGGACAGGGCTGGGACAATGAGCAGTTCTTC.

The sample holds many counts of this clonotype. The chain links TRBV24-1 to TRBJ2-1; TRBD1 agrees at 11 bases. There are 14 residues in the CDR3. Germline CDR1 reads KGHDR; CDR2 reads SFDVKD. Losses at the gene ends were 3 bases for V and 10 bases for J; bases not matched to a gene: 4. The CDR3 is CATSDTGTGGEQFF. The CDR3 DNA sequence: TGTGCCACCAGTGATACCGGGACAGGGGGGGAGCAGTTCTTC.

In its sample, this clonotype was seen many times. CDR3 in DNA: TGCGCCAGCAGTGATGACAGGGGCGAGCAGTACGTC. This translates into CASSDDRGEQYV. The chain links TRBV10-1 to TRBJ2-7, with 8 bases aligning to TRBD1. V trimming: 3 bases; J trimming: 6 bases; junction bases outside the gene matches: 1. CDR1 is WNHNN and CDR2 is SYGVQD in the germline V gene (reference sequence). The CDR3 is made up of 12 amino acids.

This clonotype was observed at least ten times. The chain carries TRBV20-1 and TRBJ2-7; 14 bases map to TRBD2. The CDR3 has 15 amino acids. The J segment lost 5 bases and the V segment lost 1 base, leaving 4 bases of the junction unmatched. Germline-derived CDR1 and CDR2 are DFQATT and SNEGSKA (reference sequence). CDR3 in amino acids: CSARGTSGGTNEQYV. For the CDR3, the DNA is TGCAGTGCTAGAGGGACTAGCGGGGGGACTAACGAGCAGTACGTC.

V usage is TRBV27 and J usage is TRBJ2-3; D is ambiguous. This CDR3 comprises 13 residues. V was shortened by 6 bases and J by 3 bases, with 10 bases between the two germline ends. Germline V gene sequence: CDR1 MNHEY, CDR2 SMNVEV (reference sequence). The CDR3 nucleotides read TGTGCCAGCAGCCCCGGAGTTACAGATACGCAGTATTTT. It yields the protein CASSPGVTDTQYF.

A remark on this clonotype: A read error may explain this, as a much larger clone is one base away. The chain carries TRBV4-1 and TRBJ2-6; TRBD1 matches at 9 bases. This CDR3 is built from 18 residues. The germline gives CDR1 MGHRA, CDR2 YSYEKL. V shed 7 bases, J shed 2 bases, and the junction held 12 bases outside the gene matches. For the CDR3, the DNA is TGCGCCAGCACATTCCTCGGACAGGGGCGACCTGGGGCCAACGTCCTGACTTTC. Its protein is CASTFLGQGRPGANVLTF.